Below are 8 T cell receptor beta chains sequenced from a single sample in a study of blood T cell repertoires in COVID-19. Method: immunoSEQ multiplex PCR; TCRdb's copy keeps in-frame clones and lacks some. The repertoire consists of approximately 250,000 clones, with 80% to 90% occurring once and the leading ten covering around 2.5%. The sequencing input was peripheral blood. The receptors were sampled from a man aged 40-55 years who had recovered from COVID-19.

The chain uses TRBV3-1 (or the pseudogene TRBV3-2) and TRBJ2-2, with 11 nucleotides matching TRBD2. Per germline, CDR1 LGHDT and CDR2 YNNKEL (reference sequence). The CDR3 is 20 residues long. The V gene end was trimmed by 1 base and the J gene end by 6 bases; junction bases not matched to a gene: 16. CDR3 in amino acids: CASSQVTSSGRPNWSGELFF. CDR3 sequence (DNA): TGTGCCAGCAGCCAAGTTACATCTAGCGGGAGGCCCAATTGGTCCGGGGAGCTGTTTTTT.

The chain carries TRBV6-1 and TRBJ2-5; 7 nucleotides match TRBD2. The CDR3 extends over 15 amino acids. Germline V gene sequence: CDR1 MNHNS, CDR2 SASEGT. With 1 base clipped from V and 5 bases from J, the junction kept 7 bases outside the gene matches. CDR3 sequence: CASSEGLADVETQYF. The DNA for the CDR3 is TGTGCCAGCAGTGAAGGTCTAGCGGACGTGGAGACCCAGTACTTC.

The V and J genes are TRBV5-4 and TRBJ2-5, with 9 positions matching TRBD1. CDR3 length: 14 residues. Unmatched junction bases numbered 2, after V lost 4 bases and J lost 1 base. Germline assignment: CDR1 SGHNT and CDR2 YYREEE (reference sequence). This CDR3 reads CASSPQGAQETQYF. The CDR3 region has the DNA TGTGCCAGCAGCCCACAGGGGGCCCAAGAGACCCAGTACTTC.

For the CDR3, the DNA is TGTGCCTCCAAGGTGGAGGATGGCTACACCTTC. The encoded protein is CASKVEDGYTF. The V and J genes are TRBV6-5 and TRBJ1-2; unclear D gene. The CDR3 contains 11 residues. Germline lookup yields CDR1 MNHEY and CDR2 SVGAGI. Trimming left V 11 bases short and J 6 bases short, with 13 bases between.

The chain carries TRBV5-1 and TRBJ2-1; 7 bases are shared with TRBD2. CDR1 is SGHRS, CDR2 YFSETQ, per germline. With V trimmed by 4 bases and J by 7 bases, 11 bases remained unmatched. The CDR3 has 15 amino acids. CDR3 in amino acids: CASSLLGGSINEQFF. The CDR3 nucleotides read TGCGCCAGCAGCCTTCTTGGCGGGAGTATAAATGAGCAGTTCTTC.

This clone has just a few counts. CDR3 loop: CASRSGTGGSSTEAFF. The DNA of the CDR3 is TGTGCCAGCAGATCCGGGACAGGGGGCTCTTCCACTGAAGCTTTCTTT. The rearrangement links TRBV28 to TRBJ1-1, with 12 bases identical to TRBD1. Germline V gene lookup returns CDR1 MDHEN and CDR2 SYDVKM. V shed 6 bases and J 4 bases; nucleotides not matched to a gene: 9. The CDR3 is 16 amino acids.

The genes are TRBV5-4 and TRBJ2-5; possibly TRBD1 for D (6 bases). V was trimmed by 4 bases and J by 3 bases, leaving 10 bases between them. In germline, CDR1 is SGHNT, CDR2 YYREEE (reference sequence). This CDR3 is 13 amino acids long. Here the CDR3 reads CASSIQGKETQYF. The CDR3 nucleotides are TGTGCCAGCAGCATACAGGGAAAAGAGACCCAGTACTTC.

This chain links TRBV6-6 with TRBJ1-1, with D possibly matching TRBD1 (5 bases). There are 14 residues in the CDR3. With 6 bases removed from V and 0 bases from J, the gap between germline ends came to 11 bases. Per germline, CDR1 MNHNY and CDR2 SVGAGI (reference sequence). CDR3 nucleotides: TGTGCCAGCAGATTAGGGACTGTGAACACTGAAGCTTTCTTT. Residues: CASRLGTVNTEAFF.